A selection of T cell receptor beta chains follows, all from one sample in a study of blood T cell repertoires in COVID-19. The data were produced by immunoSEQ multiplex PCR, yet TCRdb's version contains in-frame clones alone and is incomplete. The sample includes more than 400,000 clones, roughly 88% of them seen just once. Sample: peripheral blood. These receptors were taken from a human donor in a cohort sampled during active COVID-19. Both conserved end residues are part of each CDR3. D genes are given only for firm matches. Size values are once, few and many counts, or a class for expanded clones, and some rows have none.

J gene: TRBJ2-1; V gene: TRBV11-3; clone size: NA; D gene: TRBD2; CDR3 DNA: TGTGCCAGCAGCTCCGGAGCGGGAGTAAGTGTTGCTGAGCAGTTCTTC; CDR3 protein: CASSSGAGVSVAEQFF
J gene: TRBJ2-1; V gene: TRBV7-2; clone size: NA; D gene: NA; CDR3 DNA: TGTGCCAGCAGCGGCCCACAAGGAGATGAGCAGTTCTTC; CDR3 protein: CASSGPQGDEQFF
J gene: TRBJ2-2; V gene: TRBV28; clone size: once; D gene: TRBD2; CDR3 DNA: TGTGCCAGCCCCTTAGCGGGAAGGGAGGACACCGGGGAGCTGTTTTTT; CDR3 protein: CASPLAGREDTGELFF
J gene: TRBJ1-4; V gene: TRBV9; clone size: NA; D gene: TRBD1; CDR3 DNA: TGTGCCAGCAGCGCAGGGGGTGAAAAACTGTTTTTT; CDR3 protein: CASSAGGEKLFF
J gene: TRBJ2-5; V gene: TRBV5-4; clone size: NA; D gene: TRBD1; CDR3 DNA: TGTGCCAGCAGCTCTCAGGGGGCGCAGGAGACCCAGTACTTC; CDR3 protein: CASSSQGAQETQYF
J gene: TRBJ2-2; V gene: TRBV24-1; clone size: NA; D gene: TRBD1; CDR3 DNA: TGTGCCACGACAGGGAATTCGGGCACCGGGGAGCTGTTTTTT; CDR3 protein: CATTGNSGTGELFF
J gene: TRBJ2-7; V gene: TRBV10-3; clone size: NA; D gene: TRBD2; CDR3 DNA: TGTGCCATCACGCTCCCCGGGACTAGCGGGAGAGGGGGGAGGAACGAGCAGTACTTC; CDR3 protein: CAITLPGTSGRGGRNEQYF
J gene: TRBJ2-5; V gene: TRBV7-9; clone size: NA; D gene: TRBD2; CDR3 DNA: TGTGCCAGCAGCCCTCGGACTAGCTGGGAGACCCAGTACTTC; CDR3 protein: CASSPRTSWETQYF
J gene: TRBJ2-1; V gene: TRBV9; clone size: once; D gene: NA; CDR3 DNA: TGTGCCAGCAGCGTAGCTGGACGGGAGCGGGTTTACAATGAGCAGTTCTTC; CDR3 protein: CASSVAGRERVYNEQFF
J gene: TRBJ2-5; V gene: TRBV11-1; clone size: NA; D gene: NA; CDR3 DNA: TGTGCCAGCAGCCCGGGATTTGGGGAGACCCAGTACTTC; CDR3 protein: CASSPGFGETQYF
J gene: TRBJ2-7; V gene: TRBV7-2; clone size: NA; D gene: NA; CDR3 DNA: TGTGCCAGCAGCTCCTACGCCCAACTAAGCTACGAGCAGTACTTC; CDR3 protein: CASSSYAQLSYEQYF
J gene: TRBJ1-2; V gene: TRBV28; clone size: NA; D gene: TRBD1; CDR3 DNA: TGTGCCAGCAGTTCAGGCCCGGGACAGGGGATCCAATATGGCTACACCTTC; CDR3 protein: CASSSGPGQGIQYGYTF
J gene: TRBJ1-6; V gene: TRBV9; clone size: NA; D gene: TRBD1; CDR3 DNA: TGTGCCAGCAGCGTAGGGAAGGGACAGAATAATTCACCCCTCCACTTT; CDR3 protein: CASSVGKGQNNSPLHF
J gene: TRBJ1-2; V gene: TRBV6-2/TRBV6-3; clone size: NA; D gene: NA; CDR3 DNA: TGTGCCAGCAGTTACGGTCGGGGGAAGGGCTATGGCTACACCTTC; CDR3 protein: CASSYGRGKGYGYTF
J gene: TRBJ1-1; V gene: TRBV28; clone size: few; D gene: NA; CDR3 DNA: TGTGCCAGCAGTTTATTAGGCTCGGGGGACACTGAAGCTTTCTTT; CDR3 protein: CASSLLGSGDTEAFF
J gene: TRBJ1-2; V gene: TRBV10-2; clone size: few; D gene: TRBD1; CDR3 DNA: TGCGCCAGCAGTACGGGACAGGGAAATGGCTACACCTTC; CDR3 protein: CASSTGQGNGYTF
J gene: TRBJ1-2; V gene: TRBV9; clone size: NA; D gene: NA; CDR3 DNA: TGTGCCAGCAGCGTAGCAGGTTATAACTATGGCTACACCTTC; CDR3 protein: CASSVAGYNYGYTF
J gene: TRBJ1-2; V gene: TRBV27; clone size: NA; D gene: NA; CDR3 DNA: TGTGCCAGCAGTTTAGACTCCCGAAATGGCTACACCTTC; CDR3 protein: CASSLDSRNGYTF
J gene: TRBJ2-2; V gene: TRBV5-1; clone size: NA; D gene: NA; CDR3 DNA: TGCGCCAGCAGCTCATTTGGGCTAGAGGGCGGGGAGCTGTTTTTT; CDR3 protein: CASSSFGLEGGELFF
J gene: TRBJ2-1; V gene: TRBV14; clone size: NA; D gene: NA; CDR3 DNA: TGTGCCAGCAGCCAAGATAGACTAGTGGAGAGAGGTGAGCAGTTCTTC; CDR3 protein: CASSQDRLVERGEQFF
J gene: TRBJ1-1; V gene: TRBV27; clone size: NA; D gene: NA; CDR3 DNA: TGTGCCAGCAGTAAGATGGGGGCTCTGAACACTGAAGCTTTCTTT; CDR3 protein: CASSKMGALNTEAFF